Listed here are 20 T cell receptor beta chains from one sample, sequenced in a study of T-cell memory formation after mild COVID-19. Via MiXCR, TCRdb re-called the 5' RACE reads, giving one row per CDR3 protein. The data hold about 35,000 distinct CDR3 sequences, with roughly 21% observed a single time. The sample taken for sequencing was PBMCs or a T cell subset sorted from them (not recorded which). These receptors all come from an adult who had mild COVID-19 (a few samples of this study predate the infection). Cell type and time point are not known.

In this sample, this clonotype turned up many times. The chain uses TRBV20-1 and TRBJ2-5, with TRBD2 identical over 13 bases. The CDR3 is 18 amino acids. CDR1 is DFQATT, CDR2 SNEGSKA, per germline (reference sequence). The ends lost 3 bases at V and 0 bases at J; junction bases unmatched: 10. The CDR3 loop is CSASGLAGAPGYQETQYF. CDR3 nucleotide sequence: TGCAGTGCTAGTGGACTAGCGGGGGCCCCGGGGTACCAAGAGACCCAGTACTTC.

This clonotype was seen ten or more times. The chain recombines TRBV12-3 or TRBV12-4 with TRBJ1-3; D is possibly TRBD1 (6 bases). V was pared by 6 bases and J by 8 bases, with 14 bases between. The CDR3 has 13 amino acids. The CDR3 DNA follows: TGTGCCAGCAGCACAGGGTATCAAGACACCATATATTTT. As protein: CASSTGYQDTIYF.

This clonotype occurred many times. J is TRBJ1-5 and V is TRBV10-3; possible D gene TRBD1, 5 bases. The CDR3 has 15 residues. Per germline, CDR1 ENHRY and CDR2 SYGVKD. Trimming removed 4 bases from V and 0 bases from J, with 10 bases in between. CDR3 bases: TGTGCCATCAGTGTGGGGGAATTTAGCAATCAGCCCCAGCATTTT. Its translation: CAISVGEFSNQPQHF.

This clonotype has a handful of counts. The chain couples TRBV2 to TRBJ1-2, with D unclear. CDR1 is SNHLY, CDR2 FYNNEI, per germline. V lost 6 bases to trimming and J lost 5 bases, with 10 bases between them. This CDR3 has 12 residues. The CDR3 spells CASSDEGYGYTF. The CDR3 DNA reads as TGTGCCAGCAGCGACGAGGGATATGGCTACACCTTC.

The J gene is TRBJ1-1, the V gene TRBV12-3 or TRBV12-4; unclear D gene. V was shortened by 2 bases and J by 1 base, with 2 bases between the two germline ends. CDR3 size: 12 residues. CDR3 nucleotides: TGTGCCAGCAGTTTAAGGAACACTGAAGCTTTCTTT. It is translated as CASSLRNTEAFF.

In its sample, this clonotype was seen many times. At one of its ends the junction is not consistent with the germline gene, which may arise from a read error. The J gene is TRBJ2-3, the V gene TRBV15; the D gene is possibly TRBD1 (6 bases). This CDR3 spans 17 amino acids. Germline values: CDR1 LNHNV, CDR2 YYDKDF (reference sequence). CDR3 sequence reads: CATSGVQGLPRTHTQYF. CDR3 nucleotide sequence: TGTGCCACCAGCGGCGTCCAGGGGCTCCCCCGCACACATACGCAGTATTTT.

This clonotype was picked up many times. The chain joins TRBV6-2 or TRBV6-3 to TRBJ1-5; D uncertain. CDR1 is MNHEY and CDR2 is SVGEGT in the germline V gene. V dropped 2 bases and J dropped 0 bases, with 11 bases sitting between them. The CDR3 totals 16 residues. The CDR3 coding sequence is TGTGCCAGCAGTTACGGGCACCTTTATAGCAATCAGCCCCAGCATTTT. Translating it yields CASSYGHLYSNQPQHF.

In this sample, this clonotype turned up many times. The chain has TRBV6-1 and TRBJ2-5, with a possible D match to TRBD1 (7 bases). Germline loops: CDR1 MNHNS, CDR2 SASEGT. This CDR3 is 14 amino acids long. V was clipped by 6 bases and J by 1 base, with 12 bases between them. CDR3: CASRGGTVQETQYF. CDR3 coding DNA: TGTGCCAGCAGAGGAGGGACAGTCCAAGAGACCCAGTACTTC.

The chain combines TRBV12-3 or TRBV12-4 with TRBJ2-7, with a tentative D call TRBD1 (5 bases). The ends were cut back, 3 bases at V and 6 bases at J, with 12 bases in the middle. This CDR3 region has 13 residues. The CDR3 sequence: CASSFNQGLEQYF. CDR3 coding DNA: TGTGCCAGCAGTTTTAATCAGGGTCTCGAGCAGTACTTC.

There are many counts of this clonotype. This rearrangement joins TRBV14 to TRBJ2-3, with 9 bases lining up with TRBD1. J lost 5 bases, V lost 4 bases, and 4 bases had no gene match. The germline CDR1 and CDR2 sequences are SGHDN and FVKESK. The CDR3 extends over 14 amino acids. CDR3 sequence: CASSPRQGGDTQYF. The CDR3 nucleotides are TGTGCCAGCAGCCCACGACAGGGGGGAGATACGCAGTATTTT.

Ten or more counts support this clonotype. The rearrangement links TRBV6-5 to TRBJ1-4, with TRBD1 as a possible D gene (5 bases). Germline CDR1 is MNHEY and CDR2 is SVGAGI. The CDR3 is 15 residues long. Between the trimmed V and J ends, which lost 6 bases and 5 bases, there was a span of 16 bases. CDR3 nucleotides: TGTGCCAGCAGAACCCAAATGGGGGGGAATGAAAAACTGTTTTTT. Its protein is CASRTQMGGNEKLFF.

This clonotype was seen ten or more times. The chain uses TRBV9 and TRBJ2-5, with D tentatively TRBD2 (5 bases). The V gene lost 0 bases and the J gene lost 1 base, with 10 bases spanning the gap. CDR3 size: 15 residues. Germline V gene sequence: CDR1 SGDLS, CDR2 YYNGEE. The DNA for the CDR3 is TGTGCCAGCAGCGTAGTAAGGGCGGGCCAAGAGACCCAGTACTTC. This translates into CASSVVRAGQETQYF.

This clonotype was found many times. The chain combines TRBV20-1 with TRBJ2-1; 11 bases line up with TRBD1. After removal of 5 bases from V and 1 base from J, the junction contained 10 bases not matched to a gene. Germline V gene lookup returns CDR1 DFQATT and CDR2 SNEGSKA (reference sequence). The CDR3 is 17 amino acids. CDR3 sequence (DNA): TGCAGTGCTGGCGGACAGGGGGCAAAGGTATCCTACAATGAGCAGTTCTTC. As protein: CSAGGQGAKVSYNEQFF.

This clonotype was detected many times. V and J are TRBV7-2 and TRBJ2-5; D ambiguous. The germline V and J ends were trimmed by 3 bases and 5 bases, with 16 bases remaining between them. The germline gives CDR1 SGHTA, CDR2 FQGNSA. The length of the CDR3 is 15 residues. The CDR3 DNA reads as TGTGCCAGCAGCTTGTTCCTAGGGTCTATGGAGACCCAGTACTTC. Translation gives CASSLFLGSMETQYF.

This clonotype was recorded at least ten times. The chain has TRBV5-1 and TRBJ2-3; 7 positions agree with TRBD2. This CDR3 contains 14 residues. The junction had 3 bases not matched to a gene; V was cut back by 2 bases and J by 3 bases. From germline, CDR1 is SGHRS and CDR2 YFSETQ. The DNA of the CDR3 is TGCGCCAGCAGCTTCGGGGGGAGTACAGATACGCAGTATTTT. Protein product: CASSFGGSTDTQYF.

The sample holds many counts of this clonotype. The chain has TRBV7-3 and TRBJ2-5; 9 bases align to TRBD1. V was pared by 5 bases and J by 5 bases, with 9 bases of the junction left unmatched. The CDR3 runs 15 residues. Germline CDR1 and CDR2: SGHTA and FQGTGA. CDR3 DNA: TGTGCCAGCAGCCTTAGGACAGGGGTTGGGGAGACCCAGTACTTC. Its translation: CASSLRTGVGETQYF.

This clonotype was found many times. The genes are TRBV12-3 or TRBV12-4 and TRBJ2-5, with 11 bases matching TRBD2. The J segment lost 5 bases and the V segment lost 2 bases, leaving 7 bases of the junction unmatched. The CDR3 is 16 amino acids. CDR3 sequence reads: CASSLFSGGAEETQYF. In DNA form, the CDR3 reads TGTGCCAGCAGTTTATTTAGCGGGGGGGCGGAGGAGACCCAGTACTTC.

This clonotype was detected many times. This chain connects TRBV6-6 to TRBJ1-1; D not certain. The CDR3 has 15 residues. Trimming took off 0 bases at V and 0 bases at J, with 8 bases between the two ends. The germline CDR1 and CDR2 sequences are MNHNY and SVGAGI (reference sequence). The CDR3 loop is CASSYSGNMNTEAFF. For the CDR3, the DNA is TGTGCCAGCAGTTACTCGGGGAACATGAACACTGAAGCTTTCTTT.

This clonotype came up many times. The chain recombines TRBV19 with TRBJ1-1; no reliable D call. Trimming took off 7 bases at V and 0 bases at J, with 9 bases between the two ends. The germline CDR1 and CDR2 sequences are LNHDA and SQIVND (reference sequence). The CDR3 is 13 amino acids. The CDR3 nucleotides are TGTGCCAGTATCTCCTCTATGAACACTGAAGCTTTCTTT. Protein: CASISSMNTEAFF.

This clonotype appeared once. The chain joins TRBV27 to TRBJ2-7, with D perhaps matching TRBD1 or TRBD2 (5 bases each). V was clipped by 7 bases and J by 1 base, with 20 bases between them. CDR1 MNHEY and CDR2 SMNVEV come from the germline V gene (reference sequence). The CDR3 spans 16 residues. Here the CDR3 DNA reads TGTGCCAGCACCCCTACCGTTGGGACCTTATCCTACGAGCAGTACTTC. Its translation is CASTPTVGTLSYEQYF.